Shown below are 2 T cell receptor beta chains from a single sample sequenced in a study of T-cell memory formation after mild COVID-19. MiXCR, applied by TCRdb to the 5' RACE reads, yields one record per CDR3 protein. The repertoire holds fewer than 150,000 distinct CDR3 sequences, with approximately 6.2% as singletons. The specimen was PBMCs or a T cell subset sorted from them (not recorded which). These receptors all stem from an adult woman who had mild COVID-19 (a few samples of this study predate the infection). Cell type and time point are not known.

This clonotype was detected only a few times. The chain is built from TRBV6-2 or TRBV6-3 and TRBJ1-2; no definite D call. Deletions cut 4 bases from V and 2 bases from J, with 14 bases between. This CDR3 has 15 amino acids. Germline V gene lookup returns CDR1 MNHEY and CDR2 SVGEGT. The CDR3 reads CASSFPGGPNYGYTF. In DNA form, the CDR3 reads TGTGCCAGCAGTTTCCCCGGAGGACCGAACTATGGCTACACCTTC.

In its sample, this clonotype was seen a few times. The chain carries TRBV20-1 and TRBJ1-4; D not certain. With 5 bases removed from V and 8 bases from J, the gap between germline ends came to 15 bases. CDR1 is DFQATT, CDR2 SNEGSKA, per germline (reference sequence). This CDR3 has 13 residues. DNA of the CDR3: TGCAGTGCTGGAAAGGTCGTTCAGGAAAAACTGTTTTTT. Protein: CSAGKVVQEKLFF.